What follows are 17 T cell receptor beta chains derived from one specimen sequenced in a study of synovial regulatory T cells in juvenile arthritis. The method was immunoSEQ multiplex PCR; TCRdb's version includes in-frame clones alone and lacks a portion of them. The sample features 8,000 to 10,000 clones, with around 1.1% in its top ten. The sequencing input was Treg cells from blood. Regarding subset: remaining (HLA-DR-negative) circulating blood Treg cells. These TCRs come from a donor aged 2-29 years with juvenile idiopathic arthritis.

The V call is TRBV9, the J call TRBJ2-7. The germline gives CDR1 SGDLS, CDR2 YYNGEE. The CDR3 sequence is 15 residues long. The protein alone is recorded here. CDR3 region: CASSSGTPGRYEQYF.

This chain links TRBV9 with TRBJ1-5. CDR1 SGDLS and CDR2 YYNGEE come from the germline V gene. CDR3 length: 14 residues. Only the protein sequence is given. The chain's CDR3 is CASSAGGTNQPQHF.

The J gene is TRBJ1-1, the V gene TRBV10-3. Germline assignment: CDR1 ENHRY and CDR2 SYGVKD. The CDR3 sequence is 13 residues long. There is no recorded DNA. CDR3 in amino acids: CAIRGLRNTEAFF.

The chain combines TRBV5-6 with TRBJ1-1. Germline assignment: CDR1 SGHDT and CDR2 YYEEEE. The CDR3 is 12 residues long. Nucleotide data are not available. This CDR3 is CASSLVGTEAFF.

This chain links TRBV7-7 with TRBJ2-1; TCRdb reports TRBD1, a call that lacks DNA to check it against. From germline, CDR1 is SSHAT and CDR2 FNYEAQ (reference sequence). This CDR3 region has 14 residues. Only the protein is available. Here the CDR3 reads CASSRDRGNNEQFF.

The rearrangement links TRBV6-1 to TRBJ1-2; the D call from TCRdb, TRBD1, cannot be confirmed without DNA. The CDR3 runs 16 residues. The record lacks a DNA sequence. Germline V gene lookup returns CDR1 MNHNS and CDR2 SASEGT. CDR3 region: CASSEGSGWTNYGYTF.

The V gene is TRBV6-1, the J gene TRBJ1-1. CDR1 is MNHNS, CDR2 SASEGT, per germline. This CDR3 spans 15 amino acids. This entry has no DNA. The CDR3 spells CASSEPERGRFEAFF.

The chain is built from TRBV5-1 and TRBJ2-1. The CDR3 is 13 residues long. DNA for this receptor is not on file. Per germline, CDR1 SGHRS and CDR2 YFSETQ. The CDR3 here is CASSFRTDNEQFF.

The V and J genes are TRBV28 and TRBJ1-2; TCRdb calls TRBD1, which cannot be checked without DNA. From germline, CDR1 is MDHEN and CDR2 SYDVKM. The CDR3 contains 17 residues. Only the protein is available. Here the CDR3 reads CASSPWGTGTYNYGYTF.

The chain carries TRBV6-1 and TRBJ1-5; TCRdb calls TRBD1, which cannot be checked without DNA. Germline CDR1 is MNHNS and CDR2 is SASEGT. The CDR3 spans 13 residues. Only the protein is available. CDR3 sequence: CASRGQFQSAQHF.

This rearrangement joins TRBV5-4 to TRBJ2-7. Germline lookup yields CDR1 SGHNT and CDR2 YYREEE (reference sequence). The CDR3 is 13 residues long. No DNA sequence is on record. CDR3 sequence: CASSLVPASEQYF. The complete variable domain, with remaining parts taken from reference TRBV5-4 and TRBJ2-7, reads ETGVTQSPTHLIKTRGQQVTLRCSSQSGHNTVSWYQQALGQGPQFIFQYYREEENGRGNFPPRFSGLQFPNYSSELNVNALELDDSALYLCASSLVPASEQYFGPGTRLTVT.

This rearrangement joins TRBV23-1 to TRBJ2-7; TCRdb names TRBD2, which stays unverified in the absence of DNA. TRBV23-1 is annotated as an ORF whose role is uncertain. The length of the CDR3 is 16 residues. No DNA was logged. The CDR3 reads CASTPIRASGAYEQYF.

The V and J genes are TRBV6-1 and TRBJ2-7; lacking DNA, the TRBD1 call made by TCRdb goes unchecked. From germline, CDR1 is MNHNS and CDR2 SASEGT. The CDR3 is made up of 13 amino acids. The DNA sequence is not available. CDR3 region: CATLFGHSYEQYF.

The chain has TRBV19 and TRBJ2-7. Germline V gene lookup returns CDR1 LNHDA and CDR2 SQIVND (reference sequence). The CDR3 consists of 16 residues. DNA is not recorded here. CDR3 region: CASSRGPTLISYEQYF.

J is TRBJ2-3 and V is TRBV6-6; TCRdb designates TRBD2, a call that cannot be tested without DNA. Per germline, CDR1 MNHNY and CDR2 SVGAGI (reference sequence). The CDR3 is made up of 12 amino acids. No DNA accompanies this entry. The CDR3 is CASSVTLDTQYF.

The chain combines TRBV5-1 with TRBJ1-3; TCRdb's D call, TRBD1, is unchecked because there is no DNA. The germline CDR1 and CDR2 sequences are SGHRS and YFSETQ. This CDR3 contains 15 residues. DNA was not recorded. CDR3 protein: CASSSGTGVGNTIYF.

The chain uses TRBV6-6 and TRBJ2-1; the D gene TCRdb calls, TRBD2, cannot be checked with no DNA. The CDR3 is 15 residues long. Only the protein is available. Germline V gives CDR1 MNHNY, CDR2 SVGAGI (reference sequence). CDR3 region: CASSYHVRDGDEQFF.